Below are 12 T cell receptor beta chains sequenced from a single sample in a study of cytomegalovirus exposure and HLA in healthy donors. In the PCR, 60 Vbeta and 13 Jbeta primers were used. The table came from immunoSEQ multiplex PCR; TCRdb's copy has only in-frame clones and leaves some out. The data show 140,000 or so clones, 61% seen once. The sequenced sample consisted of PBMCs. These receptors were collected from a male donor in good health and CMV-seronegative.

This rearrangement joins TRBV6-1 to TRBJ2-7; tentative D call: TRBD2 (6 bases). This CDR3 is built from 14 residues. V was shortened by 7 bases and J by 2 bases, with 15 bases between the two germline ends. In germline, CDR1 is MNHNS, CDR2 SASEGT. The CDR3 bases are TGTGCCAGCATCGAAGGAGGGGACCCCTACGAGCAGTACTTC. Translating it yields CASIEGGDPYEQYF.

This clone was picked up a small number of times. The rearrangement links TRBV7-2 to TRBJ2-1; the D is unclear. Germline V gene sequence: CDR1 SGHTA, CDR2 FQGNSA. Trimming took 2 bases from V and 5 from J, leaving 4 bases between them. The CDR3 loop spans 12 amino acids. The CDR3 sequence is CASSLFNNEQFF. CDR3 nucleotide sequence: TGTGCCAGCAGCTTATTTAACAATGAGCAGTTCTTC.

CDR3 sequence reads: CASSLSGGSILDTQYF. DNA for the CDR3: TGCGCCAGCAGCTTGAGCGGGGGGTCCATTTTAGATACGCAGTATTTT. The chain combines TRBV5-1 with TRBJ2-3; 9 bases are shared with TRBD2. The length of the CDR3 is 16 residues. Germline V gene lookup returns CDR1 SGHRS and CDR2 YFSETQ. The V and J ends lost 1 base and 5 bases, in that order; junction bases with no gene match: 8.

The CDR3 loop reads CASSEWGRQATNTEAFF. CDR3 in DNA: TGTGCCAGCAGTGAATGGGGTCGACAGGCGACGAACACTGAAGCTTTCTTT. The chain joins TRBV25-1 to TRBJ1-1; maybe TRBD1 (6 bases). CDR3 length: 17 amino acids. Deletions cut 1 base from V and 1 base from J, with 16 bases between. CDR1 is MGHDK and CDR2 is SYGVNS in the germline V gene.

The J gene is TRBJ1-5, the V gene TRBV2, with D unresolved. This CDR3 region has 13 residues. Germline CDR1 reads SNHLY; CDR2 reads FYNNEI. V was shortened by 8 bases and J by 6 bases, with 14 bases between the two germline ends. CDR3 nucleotides: TGTGCCAGCGCCCGCGGGAGCGGTCAGCCCCAGCATTTT. It codes for CASARGSGQPQHF.

The CDR3 loop reads CASSLDGAQGYEQYF. Here the CDR3 DNA reads TGTGCCAGCAGCTTAGACGGCGCACAGGGGTACGAGCAGTACTTC. V usage is TRBV11-3 and J usage is TRBJ2-7; 7 nucleotides line up with TRBD1. From germline, CDR1 is SGHNT and CDR2 YENEEA. Unmatched junction bases numbered 6, after V lost 0 bases and J lost 4 bases. The CDR3 consists of 15 residues.

J is TRBJ2-7 and V is TRBV27; D is perhaps TRBD2 (6 bases). The CDR3 sequence is 15 residues long. In germline, CDR1 is MNHEY, CDR2 SMNVEV (reference sequence). The V end was cut by 5 bases, the J end by 7 bases, with 21 bases between. The CDR3 region has the DNA TGTGCCAGCAGTCCCCGGGACTCCGGGCTTGGTGAGCAGTACTTC. This sequence encodes CASSPRDSGLGEQYF.

This chain links TRBV5-1 with TRBJ2-1, with D perhaps TRBD2 (5 bases). Trimming pared 0 bases from V and 0 bases from J, leaving 25 bases between. Germline CDR1 SGHRS, CDR2 YFSETQ. The CDR3 is 21 amino acids. The CDR3 protein is CASSLAGFGDYFRGSYNEQFF. The DNA for the CDR3 is TGCGCCAGCAGCTTGGCTGGGTTTGGGGATTATTTTCGGGGCTCCTACAATGAGCAGTTCTTC.

This clone came up once. A junction boundary mismatches the germline segment, possibly from a read error. The chain carries TRBV7-7 and TRBJ1-4; D might be TRBD1 (5 bases). CDR3 length equals 15 residues. Germline V lookup: CDR1 SSHAT, CDR2 FNYEAQ (reference sequence). The CDR3 spells CASSLGRGEHEKLFF. The CDR3, as DNA: TGTGCTAGCAGCTTGGGGCGGGGGGAACATGAAAAACTGTTTTTT. The variable domain in full, with the rest retrieved from reference TRBV7-7 and TRBJ1-4, is GAGVSQSPRYKVTKRGQDVTLRCDPISSHATLYWYQQALGQGPEFLTYFNYEAQPDKSGLPSDRFSAERPEGSISTLTIQRTEQRDSAMYRCASSLGRGEHEKLFFGSGTQLSVL.

Regarding this clone: It is likely a read error, because the conserved phenylalanine at the end of the CDR3 is missing. The chain joins TRBV29-1 to TRBJ2-7, with TRBD1 identical over 9 bases. Germline V CDR1 and CDR2: SQVTM, ANQGSEA. Unmatched junction bases numbered 6, after V lost 6 bases and J lost 3 bases. This CDR3 is built from 13 residues. CDR3 nucleotides: TGCAGCGTCCTCCCGGGACAGGGCTACGAGCAGTACCTC. It is translated as CSVLPGQGYEQYL.

This chain links TRBV16 with TRBJ1-1, with 7 bases fitting TRBD1. J lost 8 bases, V lost 4 bases, and 7 bases had no gene match. CDR1 KGHSY and CDR2 FQNENV come from the germline V gene. This CDR3 contains 13 residues. CDR3 sequence reads: CASSRGTEQEAFF. The CDR3 coding sequence is TGTGCCAGCAGCCGAGGGACAGAACAAGAAGCTTTCTTT.

V is TRBV6-5 and J is TRBJ2-5, with 7 bases fitting TRBD1. This CDR3 contains 13 residues. The V gene's germline CDR1 is MNHEY and CDR2 SVGAGI. With 5 bases clipped from V and 7 bases from J, the junction kept 7 bases outside the gene matches. The CDR3 bases are TGTGCCAGCAGTGACAGGGCCGAGGGGACCCAGTACTTC. It is translated as CASSDRAEGTQYF.